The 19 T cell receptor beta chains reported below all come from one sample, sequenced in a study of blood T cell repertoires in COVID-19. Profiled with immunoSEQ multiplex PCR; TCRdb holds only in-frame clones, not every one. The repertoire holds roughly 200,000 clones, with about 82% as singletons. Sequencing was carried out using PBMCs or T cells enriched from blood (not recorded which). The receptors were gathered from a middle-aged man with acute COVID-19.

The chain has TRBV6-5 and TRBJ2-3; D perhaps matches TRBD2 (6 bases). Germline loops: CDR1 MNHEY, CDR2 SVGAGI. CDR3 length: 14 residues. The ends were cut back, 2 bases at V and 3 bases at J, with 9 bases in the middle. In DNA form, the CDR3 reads TGTGCCAGCAGTTACGGGAGGTCAACAGATACGCAGTATTTT. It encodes CASSYGRSTDTQYF.

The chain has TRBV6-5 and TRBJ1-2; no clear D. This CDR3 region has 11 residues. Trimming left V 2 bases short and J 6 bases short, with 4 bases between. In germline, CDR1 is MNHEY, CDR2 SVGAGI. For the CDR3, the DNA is TGTGCCAGCAGTTACGGGCATGGCTACACCTTC. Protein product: CASSYGHGYTF.

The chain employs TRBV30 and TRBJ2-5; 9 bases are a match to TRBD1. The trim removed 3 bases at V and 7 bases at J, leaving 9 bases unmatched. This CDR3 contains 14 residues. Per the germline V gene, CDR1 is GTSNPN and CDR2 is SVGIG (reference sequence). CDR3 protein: CAWRLTGGLGTQYF. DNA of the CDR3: TGTGCCTGGAGGTTGACAGGGGGGCTAGGGACCCAGTACTTC.

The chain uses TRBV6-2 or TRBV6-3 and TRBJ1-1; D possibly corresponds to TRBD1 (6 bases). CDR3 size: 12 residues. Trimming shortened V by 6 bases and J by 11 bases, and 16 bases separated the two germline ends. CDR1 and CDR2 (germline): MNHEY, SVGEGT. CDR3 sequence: CASSRFQGPAFF. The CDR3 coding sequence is TGTGCCAGCAGCCGATTTCAGGGGCCCGCTTTCTTT.

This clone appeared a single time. Here the CDR3 DNA reads TGTGCCAGCAGCCATACTAGCGGGAGGCTCAATGAGCAGTTCTTC. Protein: CASSHTSGRLNEQFF. The gene calls are TRBV14 and TRBJ2-1; 12 nucleotides agree with TRBD2. Germline CDR1 SGHDN, CDR2 FVKESK. This CDR3 region has 15 residues. Losses at the gene ends were 3 bases for V and 6 bases for J; bases not matched to a gene: 3.

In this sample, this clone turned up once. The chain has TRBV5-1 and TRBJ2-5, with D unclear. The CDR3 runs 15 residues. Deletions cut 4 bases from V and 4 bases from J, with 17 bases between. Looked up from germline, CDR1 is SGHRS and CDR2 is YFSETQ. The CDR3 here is CASSMDHYTLETQYF. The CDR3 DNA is TGCGCCAGCAGCATGGACCATTATACATTAGAGACCCAGTACTTC. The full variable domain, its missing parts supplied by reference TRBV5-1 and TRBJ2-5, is KAGVTQTPRYLIKTRGQQVTLSCSPISGHRSVSWYQQTPGQGLQFLFEYFSETQRNKGNFPGRFSGRQFSNSRSEMNVSTLELGDSALYLCASSMDHYTLETQYFGPGTRLLVL.

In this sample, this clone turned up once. CDR3 loop: CASLDRGYGYTF. The CDR3 DNA reads as TGTGCCAGCCTTGACAGGGGCTATGGCTACACCTTC. This chain joins TRBV28 and TRBJ1-2, with 8 nucleotides matching TRBD1. J lost 4 bases, V lost 8 bases, and 3 bases had no gene match. The length of the CDR3 is 12 residues. Germline values: CDR1 MDHEN, CDR2 SYDVKM.

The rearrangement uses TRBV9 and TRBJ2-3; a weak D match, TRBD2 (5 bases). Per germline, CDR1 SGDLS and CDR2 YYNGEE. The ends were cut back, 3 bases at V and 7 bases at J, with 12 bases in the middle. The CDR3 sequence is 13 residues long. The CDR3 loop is CASSASDGNTQYF. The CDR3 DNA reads TGTGCCAGCAGCGCCTCGGACGGGAATACGCAGTATTTT.

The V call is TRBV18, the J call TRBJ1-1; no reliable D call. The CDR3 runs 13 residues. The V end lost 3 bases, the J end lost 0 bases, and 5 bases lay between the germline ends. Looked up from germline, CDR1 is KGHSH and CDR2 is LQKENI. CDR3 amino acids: CASSPELNTEAFF. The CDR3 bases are TGTGCCAGCTCACCCGAGTTGAACACTGAAGCTTTCTTT.

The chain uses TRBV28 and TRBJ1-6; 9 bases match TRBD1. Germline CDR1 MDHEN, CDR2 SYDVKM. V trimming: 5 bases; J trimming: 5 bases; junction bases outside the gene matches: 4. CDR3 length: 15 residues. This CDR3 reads CASSRRDRDNSPLHF. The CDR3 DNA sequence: TGTGCCAGCAGTCGCCGGGACAGGGATAATTCACCCCTCCACTTT.

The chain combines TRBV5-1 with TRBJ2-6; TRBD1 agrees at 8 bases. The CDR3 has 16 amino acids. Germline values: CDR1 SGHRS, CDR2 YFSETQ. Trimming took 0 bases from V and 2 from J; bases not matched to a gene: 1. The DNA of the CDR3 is TGCGCCAGCAGCTTGGCGACAGGGGCTGGGGCCAACGTCCTGACTTTC. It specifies CASSLATGAGANVLTF.

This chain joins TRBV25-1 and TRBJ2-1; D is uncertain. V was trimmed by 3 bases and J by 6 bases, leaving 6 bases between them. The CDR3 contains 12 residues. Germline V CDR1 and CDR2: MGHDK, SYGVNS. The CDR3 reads CASSDLTNEQFF. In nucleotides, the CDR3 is TGTGCCAGCAGTGACCTAACCAATGAGCAGTTCTTC.

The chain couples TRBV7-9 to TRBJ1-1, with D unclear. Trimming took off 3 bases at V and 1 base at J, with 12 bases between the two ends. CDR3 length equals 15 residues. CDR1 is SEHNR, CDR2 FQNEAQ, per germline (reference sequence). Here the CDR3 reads CASSLSTGKNTEAFF. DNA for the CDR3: TGTGCCAGCAGCTTGTCGACGGGGAAGAACACTGAAGCTTTCTTT.

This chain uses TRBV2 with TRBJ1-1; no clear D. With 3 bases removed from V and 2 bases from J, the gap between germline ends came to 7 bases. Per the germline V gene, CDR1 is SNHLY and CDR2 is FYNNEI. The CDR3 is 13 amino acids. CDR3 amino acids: CASSEAPNTEAFF. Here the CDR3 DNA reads TGTGCCAGCAGTGAGGCACCTAACACTGAAGCTTTCTTT.

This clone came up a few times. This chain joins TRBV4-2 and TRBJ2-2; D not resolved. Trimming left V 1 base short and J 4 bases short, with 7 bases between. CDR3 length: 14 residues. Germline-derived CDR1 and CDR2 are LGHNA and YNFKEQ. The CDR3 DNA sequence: TGTGCCAGCAGCCAAGCCACTCTCACCGGGGAGCTGTTTTTT. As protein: CASSQATLTGELFF.

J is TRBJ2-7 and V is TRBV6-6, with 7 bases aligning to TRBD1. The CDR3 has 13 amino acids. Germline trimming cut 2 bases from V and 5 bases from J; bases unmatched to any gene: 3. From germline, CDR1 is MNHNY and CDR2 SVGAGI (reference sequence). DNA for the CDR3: TGTGCCAGCAGTTACGACAGGGACGACGAGCAGTACTTC. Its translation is CASSYDRDDEQYF.

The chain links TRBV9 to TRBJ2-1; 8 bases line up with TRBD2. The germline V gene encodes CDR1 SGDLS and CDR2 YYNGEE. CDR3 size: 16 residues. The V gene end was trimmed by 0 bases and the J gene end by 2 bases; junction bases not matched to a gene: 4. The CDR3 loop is CASSVVSGRTYNEQFF. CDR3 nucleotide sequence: TGTGCCAGCAGCGTAGTAAGCGGGAGAACCTACAATGAGCAGTTCTTC.

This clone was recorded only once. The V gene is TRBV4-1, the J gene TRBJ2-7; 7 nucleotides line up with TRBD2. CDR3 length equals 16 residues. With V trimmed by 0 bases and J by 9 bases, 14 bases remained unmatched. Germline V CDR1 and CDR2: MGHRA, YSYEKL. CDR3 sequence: CASSQELTGGMLAQYF. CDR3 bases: TGCGCCAGCAGCCAAGAACTGACGGGAGGTATGTTAGCGCAGTACTTC.

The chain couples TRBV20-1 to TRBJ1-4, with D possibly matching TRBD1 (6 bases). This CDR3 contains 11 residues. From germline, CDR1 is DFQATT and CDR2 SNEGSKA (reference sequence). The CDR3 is CASPDREKLFF. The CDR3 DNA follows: TGCGCCAGCCCCGACAGGGAAAAACTGTTTTTT.